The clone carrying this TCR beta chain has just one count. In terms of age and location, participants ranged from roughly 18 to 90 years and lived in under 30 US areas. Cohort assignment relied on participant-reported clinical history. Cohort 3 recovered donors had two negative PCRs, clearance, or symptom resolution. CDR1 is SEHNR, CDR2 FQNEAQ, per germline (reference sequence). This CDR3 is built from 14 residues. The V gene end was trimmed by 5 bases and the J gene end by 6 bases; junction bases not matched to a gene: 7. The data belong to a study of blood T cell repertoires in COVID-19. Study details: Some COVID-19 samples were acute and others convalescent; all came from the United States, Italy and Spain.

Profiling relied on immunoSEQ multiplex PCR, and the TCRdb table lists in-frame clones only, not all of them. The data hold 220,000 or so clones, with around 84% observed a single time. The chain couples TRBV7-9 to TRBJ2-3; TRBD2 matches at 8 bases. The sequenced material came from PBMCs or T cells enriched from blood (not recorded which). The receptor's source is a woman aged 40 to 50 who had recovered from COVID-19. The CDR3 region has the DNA TGTGCCAGCAGCCCGGGACTAGAAGTTGATACGCAGTATTTT. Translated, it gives CASSPGLEVDTQYF.